This TCR beta chain was obtained from a study of T cell responses to AZD1222 COVID-19 vaccine. Pooled samples include second doses given at about 4 or 12 weeks. Sequenced by immunoSEQ multiplex PCR; TCRdb stores in-frame clones only, minus some. This table has 100,000 or so clones, roughly nine tenths appearing once. The source material was peripheral blood, sampled 28 days after the second AZD1222 dose. The TCR comes from an adult who received the AZD1222 COVID-19 vaccine.

In DNA, the CDR3 is TGTGCCAGCATCAGAGGGCTAGCGCGAGATTCCTACGAGCAGTACTTC. It is translated as CASIRGLARDSYEQYF. The chain recombines TRBV7-8 with TRBJ2-7, with D possibly matching TRBD2 (6 bases). The CDR3 is 16 amino acids. Germline values: CDR1 SGHVS, CDR2 FQNEAQ. Trimming left V 7 bases short and J 1 base short, with 20 bases between.